The 30 T cell receptor beta chains below all came from one sample that was sequenced in a study of T cells in Graves' hyperthyroidism and ophthalmopathy. The CDR3 regions of TCR beta were amplified from RNA transcripts. HTBI primers drove first-round RT-PCR of the TCR CDR3. TCRdb reprocessed the multiplex PCR reads via MiXCR and lists one record per CDR3 protein. The profile shows over 450,000 distinct CDR3 sequences, roughly a sixth of them singletons. The sequenced material came from blood. The receptors come from a woman between 18 and 30 years old with Graves' ophthalmopathy.

This chain connects TRBV6-6 to TRBJ1-5; 9 bases agree with TRBD1. Trimming at V came to 2 bases and at J to 3 bases, leaving 5 bases not matched to a gene. The CDR3 sequence is 16 residues long. Germline V gene data show CDR1 as MNHNY and CDR2 as SVGAGI (reference sequence). For the CDR3, the DNA is TGTGCCAGCAGTTACCCGGACAGGGGTGACAATCAGCCCCAGCATTTT. Residues: CASSYPDRGDNQPQHF.

This chain uses TRBV2 with TRBJ1-1, with TRBD1 identical over 7 bases. The CDR3 sequence is 13 residues long. Trimming took 4 bases from V and 4 from J; bases not matched to a gene: 3. Germline-derived CDR1 and CDR2 are SNHLY and FYNNEI. CDR3 in amino acids: CASSGAGGTEAFF. In nucleotides, the CDR3 is TGTGCCAGCAGTGGGGCAGGGGGCACTGAAGCTTTCTTT.

The chain links TRBV5-5 to TRBJ1-6; 7 nucleotides align to TRBD1. V lost 6 bases and J lost 6; bases outside the gene matches: 12. Per germline, CDR1 SGHKS and CDR2 YYEKEE (reference sequence). CDR3 length: 16 amino acids. CDR3 sequence (DNA): TGTGCCAGCACGAGAACGCCGGGACAGCTTAATTCACCCCTCCACTTT. Residues: CASTRTPGQLNSPLHF.

A few counts support this clonotype. The rearrangement joins TRBV12-3 or TRBV12-4 to TRBJ1-5; D not resolved. The CDR3 has 17 residues. V shed 2 bases and J shed 0 bases, with 14 bases lying between them. Here the CDR3 reads CASSLLGPPVSNQPQHF. The CDR3 region has the DNA TGTGCCAGCAGTTTATTGGGCCCCCCAGTTAGCAATCAGCCCCAGCATTTT.

This clonotype was observed many times. This chain connects TRBV11-2 to TRBJ1-2, with a weak D call TRBD1 (5 bases). The CDR3 runs to 14 residues. V lost 5 bases, J lost 7 bases, and 17 bases lay in between. Germline V gene lookup returns CDR1 SGHAT and CDR2 FQNNGV. DNA for the CDR3: TGTGCCAGCAGCATCAATGGGGGTATCGGTGGCTACACCTTC. This encodes CASSINGGIGGYTF.

This clonotype was seen more than once but under ten times. The V call is TRBV19, the J call TRBJ1-4; TRBD1 is a possible D gene (6 bases). Trimming stripped 6 bases from V and 5 bases from J, with 19 bases between. The CDR3 runs to 16 residues. Per germline, CDR1 LNHDA and CDR2 SQIVND (reference sequence). The CDR3 bases are TGTGCCAGTAGCCCCAGAACAGGGCGAGGAAATGAAAAACTGTTTTTT. It specifies CASSPRTGRGNEKLFF.

This chain connects TRBV27 to TRBJ2-2; no reliable D call. CDR1 and CDR2 (germline): MNHEY, SMNVEV (reference sequence). The CDR3 runs to 14 residues. The V end lost 4 bases, the J end lost 7 bases, and 13 bases lay between the germline ends. CDR3 DNA sequence: TGTGCCAGCAGTTCGAGGAACCTGAACGGGGAGCTGTTTTTT. Protein product: CASSSRNLNGELFF.

This clonotype was detected many times. This sequence joins TRBV12-3 or TRBV12-4 and TRBJ2-3, with a possible D match to TRBD1 (5 bases). V was cut by 8 bases and J by 3 bases, with 15 bases left in between. CDR3 length: 14 amino acids. CDR3: CASAFDSATDTQYF. The CDR3 DNA sequence: TGTGCCAGCGCCTTTGACAGTGCGACAGATACGCAGTATTTT.

This clonotype was recorded many times. The chain carries TRBV10-3 and TRBJ2-3, with 11 positions matching TRBD2. J was trimmed by 1 base and V by 6 bases; bases with no gene match: 12. The CDR3 runs 18 residues. Germline lookup yields CDR1 ENHRY and CDR2 SYGVKD. The CDR3 loop reads CAISEGLAVETGTDTQYF. For the CDR3, the DNA is TGTGCCATCAGCGAGGGACTAGCGGTCGAGACGGGCACAGATACGCAGTATTTT.

There are many counts of this clonotype. The rearrangement links TRBV11-1 to TRBJ2-7; D gene unclear. V lost 1 base to trimming and J lost 5 bases, with 18 bases between them. This CDR3 region has 16 residues. Germline CDR1 reads SGHAT; CDR2 reads FQDESV (reference sequence). The CDR3 DNA reads as TGTGCCAGCAGCTTAGTCACCTTGGATAGCTCTCACGAGCAGTACTTC. As protein: CASSLVTLDSSHEQYF.

This clonotype was counted only a few times. The chain's CDR3 is CASSRGGLGEKLFF. CDR3 nucleotides: TGTGCCTCATCCAGAGGGGGCCTTGGTGAAAAACTGTTTTTT. The chain employs TRBV19 and TRBJ1-4; 7 bases are a match to TRBD1. The CDR3 contains 14 residues. The germline V gene encodes CDR1 LNHDA and CDR2 SQIVND (reference sequence). Trimming at V came to 11 bases and at J to 7 bases, leaving 13 bases not matched to a gene.

The rearrangement joins TRBV5-6 to TRBJ1-4, with a tentative D call TRBD1 (5 bases). Trimming stripped 3 bases from V and 4 bases from J, with 10 bases between. This CDR3 is 14 amino acids long. CDR1 and CDR2 (germline): SGHDT, YYEEEE. This CDR3 is CASSSGTFNEKLFF. The CDR3 bases are TGTGCCAGCAGCTCCGGGACGTTTAATGAAAAACTGTTTTTT. Looking up the rest from reference TRBV5-6 and TRBJ1-4 gives the full variable domain: DAGVTQSPTHLIKTRGQQVTLRCSPKSGHDTVSWYQQALGQGPQFIFQYYEEEERQRGNFPDRFSGHQFPNYSSELNVNALLLGDSALYLCASSSGTFNEKLFFGSGTQLSVL.

This chain links TRBV28 with TRBJ1-6; a possible D gene is TRBD1 (5 bases). Trimming removed 5 bases at V and 7 bases at J, with 12 bases between. Germline-derived CDR1 and CDR2 are MDHEN and SYDVKM. This CDR3 is 14 amino acids long. The CDR3 DNA reads TGTGCCAGCAGTCCCCGGGCAGGGAATTCACCCCTCCACTTT. Translated, it gives CASSPRAGNSPLHF.

This clonotype was detected ten times or more. The chain links TRBV6-1 to TRBJ2-3, with D unclear. The germline gives CDR1 MNHNS, CDR2 SASEGT. The CDR3 sequence is 14 residues long. Deletions cut 5 bases from V and 4 bases from J, with 13 bases between. Written as DNA, the CDR3 is TGTGCCAGCAGTCCAGACTTGACCCCAGATACGCAGTATTTT. It specifies CASSPDLTPDTQYF.

This clonotype was counted ten times or more. The chain couples TRBV7-3 to TRBJ2-5, with D uncertain. This CDR3 spans 14 amino acids. The germline gives CDR1 SGHTA, CDR2 FQGTGA. Trimming left V 1 base short and J 2 bases short, with 8 bases between. The CDR3 here is CASSLSGAQETQYF. The CDR3 DNA reads as TGTGCCAGCAGCTTAAGTGGAGCTCAAGAGACCCAGTACTTC.

This clonotype was picked up many times. The chain combines TRBV18 with TRBJ2-5; D might be TRBD1 or TRBD2, each matching 5 bases. The V gene's germline CDR1 is KGHSH and CDR2 LQKENI. The V and J ends lost 6 bases and 4 bases respectively, with 12 bases between them. This CDR3 is 13 amino acids long. In DNA, the CDR3 is TGTGCCAGCTCCCCCAAGGGGAGAGAGACCCAGTACTTC. It yields the protein CASSPKGRETQYF.

The genes are TRBV20-1 and TRBJ1-1; 9 bases line up with TRBD1. CDR1 and CDR2 from the germline V gene are DFQATT and SNEGSKA (reference sequence). The CDR3 spans 14 residues. J gave up 4 bases and V 6 bases, and 9 bases lay outside the gene matches. The CDR3 nucleotides are TGCAGTGCCCCAAAGGGGACAGGGTCCACTGAAGCTTTCTTT. Its protein is CSAPKGTGSTEAFF.

This clonotype was seen a handful of times. CDR3 sequence reads: CASSPPSGRADTQYF. The CDR3 DNA reads TGTGCCAGCAGCCCTCCTAGCGGGAGGGCGGATACGCAGTATTTT. V is TRBV6-2 or TRBV6-3 and J is TRBJ2-3; TRBD2 agrees at 12 bases. V trimming: 6 bases; J trimming: 6 bases; junction bases outside the gene matches: 7. The CDR3 sequence is 15 residues long. Germline-derived CDR1 and CDR2 are MNHEY and SVGEGT.

In this sample, this clonotype turned up a few times. The chain links TRBV10-3 to TRBJ1-1; TRBD1 is a possible D gene (5 bases). There are 16 residues in the CDR3. Trimming pared 3 bases from V and 5 bases from J, leaving 19 bases between. Germline assignment: CDR1 ENHRY and CDR2 SYGVKD. CDR3 sequence (DNA): TGTGCCATCAGTGAAAAGGGGTCGGGGGGGAGGACTGAAGCTTTCTTT. The encoded protein is CAISEKGSGGRTEAFF.

This clonotype showed up just a few times. The genes are TRBV7-9 and TRBJ2-7, with 8 bases fitting TRBD1. Germline CDR1 and CDR2: SEHNR and FQNEAQ (reference sequence). The trim removed 0 bases at V and 0 bases at J, leaving 4 bases unmatched. This CDR3 spans 16 amino acids. This CDR3 reads CASSLARDRSSYEQYF. For the CDR3, the DNA is TGTGCCAGCAGCTTAGCCAGGGACAGGAGCTCCTACGAGCAGTACTTC.

The CDR3 loop is CASSYSNVGETQYF. CDR3 sequence (DNA): TGTGCCAGCAGTTACTCAAATGTTGGGGAGACCCAGTACTTC. The chain links TRBV6-5 to TRBJ2-5; D remains unclear. Germline values: CDR1 MNHEY, CDR2 SVGAGI. This CDR3 spans 14 amino acids. The germline V and J ends were trimmed by 0 bases and 5 bases, with 10 bases remaining between them.

Only a few counts were recorded for this clonotype. The chain has TRBV7-9 and TRBJ1-5, with TRBD1 matching over 7 bases. Germline V gives CDR1 SEHNR, CDR2 FQNEAQ (reference sequence). V was pared by 0 bases and J by 4 bases, with 9 bases of the junction left unmatched. The CDR3 sequence is 17 residues long. The CDR3 nucleotides are TGTGCCAGCAGCTTAGCGCCCGGGGCCAGGGGGAATCAGCCCCAGCATTTT. Its protein is CASSLAPGARGNQPQHF.

This clonotype was picked up many times. The chain recombines TRBV18 with TRBJ2-1; 7 nucleotides align to TRBD2. There are 15 residues in the CDR3. The germline V gene has CDR1 KGHSH and CDR2 LQKENI. J gave up 9 bases and V 2 bases, and 10 bases lay outside the gene matches. Here the CDR3 reads CASSPDRGGSAEQFF. The CDR3 coding sequence is TGTGCCAGCTCACCAGATCGTGGCGGGAGTGCTGAGCAGTTCTTC.

This clonotype was counted at least ten times. The rearrangement links TRBV28 to TRBJ2-5; 8 nucleotides match TRBD1. The CDR3 is 16 amino acids. V lost 5 bases and J lost 1; bases outside the gene matches: 9. Per the germline V gene, CDR1 is MDHEN and CDR2 is SYDVKM. The CDR3 here is CASSPHLDRVQETQYF. The CDR3 coding sequence is TGTGCCAGCAGTCCCCACTTGGACAGGGTCCAAGAGACCCAGTACTTC.

For this clonotype: A read error is possible here, since a much larger clone lies one base away. The CDR3 end shows no conserved phenylalanine or tryptophan, and so a read error is likely. The rearrangement links TRBV2 to TRBJ2-2, with TRBD1 identical over 8 bases. This CDR3 spans 13 amino acids. The trim removed 6 bases at V and 3 bases at J, leaving 0 bases unmatched. Germline CDR1 and CDR2: SNHLY and FYNNEI. CDR3 amino acids: CASRGQDTGELFL. The CDR3 DNA follows: TGTGCCAGCAGGGGACAGGACACCGGGGAGCTGTTTCTT.

For this clonotype: A much more abundant neighbour one base away suggests this may be a read error. The chain has TRBV20-1 and TRBJ1-5; D may be TRBD1 (6 bases). Trimming shortened V by 0 bases and J by 0 bases, and 12 bases separated the two germline ends. CDR1 is DFQATT and CDR2 is SNEGSKA in the germline V gene (reference sequence). The CDR3 runs to 16 residues. The CDR3 loop reads CSAREIGGFSNQPQHF. The CDR3 bases are TGCAGTGCTAGAGAGATAGGGGGTTTTAGCAATCAGCCCCAGCATTTT.

The sample holds a few counts of this clonotype. J is TRBJ2-1 and V is TRBV10-3; 13 nucleotides line up with TRBD2. Trimming removed 2 bases from V and 14 bases from J; junction bases left unmatched: 6. The CDR3 extends over 14 amino acids. CDR1 is ENHRY and CDR2 is SYGVKD in the germline V gene. CDR3 DNA: TGTGCCATCAGTGAGGGACTAGCGGGAGATTGGGAGTTCTTC. This sequence encodes CAISEGLAGDWEFF.

At least ten counts were recorded for this clonotype. The chain couples TRBV7-2 to TRBJ2-1; D perhaps matches TRBD2 (7 bases). Germline CDR1 SGHTA, CDR2 FQGNSA. The CDR3 runs to 19 residues. Trimming pared 1 base from V and 3 bases from J, leaving 22 bases between. CDR3 region: CASSLEGRFGGGLYNEQFF. For the CDR3, the DNA is TGTGCCAGCAGCTTAGAGGGGAGGTTTGGGGGGGGGCTCTACAATGAGCAGTTCTTC.

The CDR3 protein is CASKRTVDYTF. The CDR3, as DNA: TGTGCCAGCAAGAGGACAGTGGACTACACCTTC. V gene TRBV9 combines with J gene TRBJ1-2; D possibly corresponds to TRBD1 (6 bases). The V end lost 6 bases, the J end lost 10 bases, and 13 bases lay between the germline ends. This CDR3 has 11 amino acids. The V gene's germline CDR1 is SGDLS and CDR2 YYNGEE.

This clonotype has ten or more counts. J is TRBJ2-2 and V is TRBV28; tentative D call: TRBD2 (5 bases). Deletions cut 1 base from V and 5 bases from J, with 17 bases between. The CDR3 is 17 residues long. Germline values: CDR1 MDHEN, CDR2 SYDVKM. As DNA, the CDR3 is TGTGCCAGCAGTTTATCCCTTACCGAACCGGGGACCGGGGAGCTGTTTTTT. This codes for CASSLSLTEPGTGELFF. The entire variable domain, with the rest obtained from reference TRBV28 and TRBJ2-2, is as follows: DVKVTQSSRYLVKRTGEKVFLECVQDMDHENMFWYRQDPGLGLRLIYFSYDVKMKEKGDIPEGYSVSREKKERFSLILESASTNQTSMYLCASSLSLTEPGTGELFFGEGSRLTVL.